This entry features one T cell receptor (beta chain) sequence. CDR3 size: 15 residues. Germline V gene sequence: CDR1 SGDLS, CDR2 YYNGEE. The ends lost 4 bases at V and 3 bases at J; junction bases unmatched: 7. The entry originates in a study of cytomegalovirus exposure and HLA in healthy donors. Researchers ran the PCR with 60 Vbeta and 13 Jbeta primers. Data came from immunoSEQ multiplex PCR; TCRdb stores just in-frame clones and leaves some out. The table records 200,000 to 300,000 clones, 82% of them present only once. This chain links TRBV9 with TRBJ2-3, with 8 bases lining up with TRBD1. Input material: PBMCs. This TCR was sampled from a woman in her thirties or forties in good health and CMV-seropositive. The CDR3 reads CASSTTGGTTDTQYF. As DNA, the CDR3 is TGTGCCAGCAGCACTACAGGGGGGACTACAGATACGCAGTATTTT.